This T cell receptor (beta chain) was sequenced in a study of blood T cell repertoires in COVID-19. Data came from immunoSEQ multiplex PCR; TCRdb stores just in-frame clones and leaves some out. This sample has 450,000 to 500,000 clones, with over 75% found just once. The CDR3 spans 16 residues. V shed 0 bases and J 3 bases; nucleotides not matched to a gene: 3. In germline, CDR1 is MGHDK, CDR2 SYGVNS. Material: peripheral blood. This TCR came from a human donor in a cohort sampled during active COVID-19. V is TRBV25-1 and J is TRBJ1-1, with TRBD1 identical over 11 bases. The chain's CDR3 is CASSEYRTGGYTEAFF. The CDR3 DNA sequence: TGTGCCAGCAGTGAATATAGGACAGGGGGCTACACTGAAGCTTTCTTT.